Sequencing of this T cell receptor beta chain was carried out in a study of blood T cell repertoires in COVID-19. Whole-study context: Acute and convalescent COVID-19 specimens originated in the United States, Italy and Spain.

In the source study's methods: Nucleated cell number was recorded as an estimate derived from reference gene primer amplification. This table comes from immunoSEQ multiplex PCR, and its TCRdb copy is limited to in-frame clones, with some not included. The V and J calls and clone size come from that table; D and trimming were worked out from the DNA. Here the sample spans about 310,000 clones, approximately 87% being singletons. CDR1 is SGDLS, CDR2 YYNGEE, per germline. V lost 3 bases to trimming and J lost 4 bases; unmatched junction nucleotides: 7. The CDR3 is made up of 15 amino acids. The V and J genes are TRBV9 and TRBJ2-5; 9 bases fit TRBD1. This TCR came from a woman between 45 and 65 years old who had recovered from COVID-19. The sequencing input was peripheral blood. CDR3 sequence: CASSGGDRVGETQYF. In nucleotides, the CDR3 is TGTGCCAGCAGCGGGGGGGACAGGGTCGGAGAGACCCAGTACTTC.